Listed below are T cell receptor beta chains from one sample, sequenced in a study of response to subunit inactivated influenza vaccine. One entry per CDR3 protein results from TCRdb running MiXCR on the RT-PCR reads. Among 500,000 to 600,000 distinct CDR3 sequences listed, approximately 10% were seen once. The same data also went into a second study, on T cells expressing NK-cell markers.

This sample comprised PBMCs from blood, obtained on the day of vaccination. The receptors come from a man aged 50 to 60 who received an inactivated influenza vaccine. CDR3s leave out the opening cysteine and the closing phenylalanine or tryptophan. D genes are given only for firm matches.

J | V | D | CDR3
TRBJ2-5 | TRBV7-2 | TRBD2 | ASSSTGSGPQETQY
TRBJ1-1 | TRBV7-8 | . | ASSLYLNTEAF
TRBJ2-3 | TRBV7-8 | TRBD2 | ASSFEGGGSTDTQY
TRBJ2-1 | TRBV5-1 | . | ASSRHGLHNEQF
TRBJ2-7 | TRBV4-1 | TRBD1 | ASSPTASTGGNEQY
TRBJ2-1 | TRBV7-8 | . | ASSSDPKEPSSYNEQF
TRBJ2-1 | TRBV6-2/TRBV6-3 | TRBD2 | ASSSRGSSGVYNEQF
TRBJ2-6 | TRBV21-1 | . | ASSRSVLSGANVLT
TRBJ1-2 | TRBV4-2 | TRBD1 | ASSQDETGIYGYT
TRBJ2-5 | TRBV5-5 | . | ASSLLYGETQY
TRBJ1-6 | TRBV5-1 | . | ASSLAGYSPLH
TRBJ2-1 | TRBV20-1 | . | SARDVGQTSYNEQF
TRBJ2-7 | TRBV18 | . | ASSPPGLGDSYEQY